Listed here are 18 T cell receptor beta chains from one sample, sequenced in a study of human T cells and chemical hapten exposure. TCRdb reprocessed the RACE reads via MiXCR and lists one record per CDR3 protein. The sample records roughly 110,000 distinct CDR3 sequences, 9% to 15% being singletons. Described time point: pre-sensitization, week 0. The treatment denotes: therapeutic diphenylcyclopropenone sensitization with weekly scalp DPC. The starting material was whole blood, obtained in connection with sensitization to the hapten diphenylcyclopropenone (DPC). These receptors all stem from a woman between 50 and 59 years old with alopecia areata. Some clones in this sample may be carry-over from other donors' samples.

This clonotype appeared a few times. The chain is built from TRBV18 and TRBJ2-7, with D perhaps matching TRBD2 (5 bases). V was cut by 3 bases and J by 3 bases, with 15 bases left in between. Germline lookup yields CDR1 KGHSH and CDR2 LQKENI. The CDR3 loop spans 15 amino acids. The CDR3 region has the DNA TGTGCCAGCTCACCGTCCTCCGGGGTCGGCTACGAGCAGTACTTC. This sequence encodes CASSPSSGVGYEQYF.

This sequence joins TRBV2 and TRBJ2-1; weak D call: TRBD1 (6 bases). Trimming removed 2 bases at V and 2 bases at J, with 10 bases between. CDR3 length: 15 residues. Per germline, CDR1 SNHLY and CDR2 FYNNEI. Here the CDR3 reads CASSERQATYNEQFF. The CDR3 region has the DNA TGTGCCAGCAGTGAACGACAGGCCACCTACAATGAGCAGTTCTTC. Full variable domain (remainder filled in from reference TRBV2 and TRBJ2-1): EPEVTQTPSHQVTQMGQEVILRCVPISNHLYFYWYRQILGQKVEFLVSFYNNEISEKSEIFDDQFSVERPDGSNFTLKIRSTKLEDSAMYFCASSERQATYNEQFFGPGTRLTVL.

This clonotype was found a few times. This rearrangement joins TRBV4-3 to TRBJ2-1, with D maybe TRBD1 (6 bases). The CDR3 is made up of 15 amino acids. The germline V gene has CDR1 LGHNA and CDR2 YSLEER. The V and J ends lost 0 bases and 7 bases respectively, with 13 bases between them. The CDR3 sequence: CASSQDRGQWNEQFF. CDR3 DNA: TGCGCCAGCAGCCAAGATCGGGGACAATGGAATGAGCAGTTCTTC.

This clonotype was picked up a small number of times. This rearrangement joins TRBV4-1 to TRBJ2-6; D gene uncertain. V lost 6 bases and J 0 bases, leaving 12 bases between the germline ends. This CDR3 is 16 amino acids long. Germline CDR1 reads MGHRA; CDR2 reads YSYEKL. The DNA for the CDR3 is TGCGCCAGCAGTATAATAGAGGACTCTGGGGCCAACGTCCTGACTTTC. It is translated as CASSIIEDSGANVLTF.

This clonotype showed up just a few times. The chain is built from TRBV7-9 and TRBJ2-1; D is unresolved. There are 13 residues in the CDR3. Germline CDR1 is SEHNR and CDR2 is FQNEAQ (reference sequence). Trimming took 3 bases from V and 9 from J, leaving 12 bases between them. CDR3 sequence: CASSFGSPSEQFF. The DNA for the CDR3 is TGTGCCAGCAGCTTTGGTAGCCCCTCTGAGCAGTTCTTC.

The V and J genes are TRBV29-1 and TRBJ1-1; no clear D gene. CDR1 is SQVTM, CDR2 ANQGSEA, per germline. V gave up 7 bases and J gave up 4 bases, with 13 bases separating them. The CDR3 runs 12 residues. This CDR3 is CSARTSSTEAFF. CDR3 nucleotides: TGCAGCGCCCGGACCAGCTCCACTGAAGCTTTCTTT. Full variable domain (rest looked up from reference TRBV29-1 and TRBJ1-1): SAVISQKPSRDICQRGTSLTIQCQVDSQVTMMFWYRQQPGQSLTLIATANQGSEATYESGFVIDKFPISRPNLTFSTLTVSNMSPEDSSIYLCSARTSSTEAFFGQGTRLTVV.

This clonotype has a handful of counts. The genes are TRBV5-1 and TRBJ2-7; D perhaps matches TRBD2 (6 bases). In germline, CDR1 is SGHRS, CDR2 YFSETQ. CDR3 size: 15 residues. The ends were cut back, 4 bases at V and 5 bases at J, with 19 bases in the middle. In DNA, the CDR3 is TGCGCCAGCAGCCCGGAGGGCGGCGGGGTCAACGAGCAGTACTTC. Its protein is CASSPEGGGVNEQYF.

This clonotype was counted only a few times. The chain recombines TRBV5-1 with TRBJ2-7; D may be TRBD1 or TRBD2 (6 bases each). The length of the CDR3 is 15 residues. V was shortened by 4 bases and J by 13 bases, with 27 bases between the two germline ends. Per germline, CDR1 SGHRS and CDR2 YFSETQ. The CDR3 protein is CASSHGGRSRDIPYF. The CDR3, as DNA: TGCGCCAGCAGCCACGGGGGCCGGTCCCGTGATATCCCATACTTC. Full variable domain (remainder filled in from reference TRBV5-1 and TRBJ2-7): KAGVTQTPRYLIKTRGQQVTLSCSPISGHRSVSWYQQTPGQGLQFLFEYFSETQRNKGNFPGRFSGRQFSNSRSEMNVSTLELGDSALYLCASSHGGRSRDIPYFGPGTRLTVT.

At least ten counts were recorded for this clonotype. The chain recombines TRBV4-2 with TRBJ1-2; D is perhaps TRBD1 (5 bases). V was trimmed by 2 bases and J by 5 bases, leaving 15 bases between them. This CDR3 is 15 amino acids long. The germline V gene encodes CDR1 LGHNA and CDR2 YNFKEQ. CDR3 nucleotide sequence: TGTGCCAGCAGCCAAAACGAAGCACAGGCATATGGCTACACCTTC. The encoded protein is CASSQNEAQAYGYTF.

This clonotype was counted a few times. The chain joins TRBV6-5 to TRBJ1-3, with no clear D. V lost 7 bases and J lost 3, with 13 bases in between. This CDR3 spans 14 amino acids. Germline values: CDR1 MNHEY, CDR2 SVGAGI. CDR3 residues: CASTTTTLGNTIYF. The DNA for the CDR3 is TGTGCCAGCACCACAACCACTCTTGGAAACACCATATATTTT.

V gene TRBV7-2 combines with J gene TRBJ1-1, with D uncertain. The CDR3 covers 14 residues. Germline-derived CDR1 and CDR2 are SGHTA and FQGNSA. V lost 4 bases to trimming and J lost 5 bases, with 14 bases between them. This chain's CDR3 is CASSSTGPWTEAFF. The DNA of the CDR3 is TGTGCCAGCAGCTCTACTGGGCCGTGGACTGAAGCTTTCTTT.

This clonotype was counted only a few times. The V call is TRBV18, the J call TRBJ2-3; 7 nucleotides align to TRBD2. The CDR3 consists of 15 residues. Trimming took 3 bases from V and 5 from J; bases not matched to a gene: 8. Per germline, CDR1 KGHSH and CDR2 LQKENI. In nucleotides, the CDR3 is TGTGCCAGCTCACCCCTCGGGGAGGGTGGAGATACGCAGTATTTT. It translates to CASSPLGEGGDTQYF.

In its sample, this clonotype was seen once. CDR3 loop: CASSSIRAEQYF. The CDR3 region has the DNA TGCGCCAGCAGCAGTATCAGGGCCGAGCAGTACTTC. The chain employs TRBV5-1 and TRBJ2-7; D possibly corresponds to TRBD1 (5 bases). This CDR3 has 12 amino acids. The germline CDR1 and CDR2 sequences are SGHRS and YFSETQ. With 4 bases removed from V and 6 bases from J, the gap between germline ends came to 11 bases.

This clonotype was counted at least ten times. V and J are TRBV14 and TRBJ1-1, with D perhaps matching TRBD1 (5 bases). The germline V and J ends were trimmed by 0 bases and 1 base, with 15 bases remaining between them. CDR1 is SGHDN, CDR2 FVKESK, per germline. The CDR3 length is 17 residues. The DNA of the CDR3 is TGTGCCAGCAGCCAAGATCGGAGGGGCGCAGGGAACACTGAAGCTTTCTTT. It translates to CASSQDRRGAGNTEAFF.

The V and J genes are TRBV7-8 and TRBJ2-2; 10 positions agree with TRBD1. Germline CDR1 SGHVS, CDR2 FQNEAQ. V shed 10 bases, J shed 3 bases, and the junction held 5 bases outside the gene matches. The CDR3 is 14 amino acids. CDR3 in amino acids: CANGQGVYTGELFF. CDR3 coding DNA: TGTGCCAACGGACAGGGGGTGTACACCGGGGAGCTGTTTTTT.

This clonotype was counted ten times or more. The gene calls are TRBV28 and TRBJ2-2; D unresolved. This CDR3 is built from 12 residues. CDR1 and CDR2 from the germline V gene are MDHEN and SYDVKM. Trimming removed 3 bases at V and 9 bases at J, with 8 bases between. The DNA of the CDR3 is TGTGCCAGCAGTTTCGGCAGAAGGGAGCTGTTTTTT. Translating it yields CASSFGRRELFF.

The V and J genes are TRBV19 and TRBJ1-3, with a possible D match to TRBD1 (6 bases). Per germline, CDR1 LNHDA and CDR2 SQIVND (reference sequence). The CDR3 loop spans 16 amino acids. The V end was cut by 7 bases, the J end by 0 bases, with 16 bases between. CDR3 region: CASTPRGGVSGNTIYF. CDR3 DNA: TGTGCCAGTACCCCCAGGGGAGGGGTCTCTGGAAACACCATATATTTT.

This clonotype was seen many times. The rearrangement uses TRBV7-2 and TRBJ1-1; a weak D match, TRBD1 (6 bases). Germline V gene data show CDR1 as SGHTA and CDR2 as FQGNSA. This CDR3 has 13 amino acids. Trimming took 4 bases from V and 0 from J, leaving 6 bases between them. The CDR3 DNA reads TGTGCCAGCAGCTGGACAGTGAACACTGAAGCTTTCTTT. This sequence encodes CASSWTVNTEAFF.